The 26 T cell receptor beta chains reported below all come from one sample, sequenced in a study of shared clonotypes between healthy human individuals. This table comes from immunoSEQ multiplex PCR, and its TCRdb copy is limited to in-frame clones, with some not included. The table shows roughly 1.5 million clones, with about 98% occurring only once. The sample comprised naive CD4+ T cells sorted from blood. Stated subset: CD45RA+ positively selected. The receptors originated from a man aged 25-45 years in good health.

Concerning this clone itself: The same CDR3 also results from other DNA sequences found in this sample. This chain links TRBV9 with TRBJ2-1, with 8 bases matching TRBD2. V lost 3 bases to trimming and J lost 7 bases; unmatched junction nucleotides: 9. The CDR3 consists of 15 residues. In germline, CDR1 is SGDLS, CDR2 YYNGEE. The CDR3 DNA sequence: TGTGCCAGCAGCGCATCCGGGACTAGTCAAAATGAGCAGTTCTTC. This gives the protein CASSASGTSQNEQFF.

This chain uses TRBV20-1 with TRBJ2-1; D gene ambiguous. Germline lookup yields CDR1 DFQATT and CDR2 SNEGSKA (reference sequence). V was pared by 6 bases and J by 6 bases, with 6 bases between. CDR3 length equals 10 residues. The CDR3 nucleotides read TGCAGTGCAACACTCAATGAGCAGTTCTTC. Encoded protein: CSATLNEQFF.

The chain carries TRBV30 and TRBJ2-5; D remains unclear. This CDR3 has 14 amino acids. Trimming pared 4 bases from V and 5 bases from J, leaving 17 bases between. Per the germline V gene, CDR1 is GTSNPN and CDR2 is SVGIG (reference sequence). CDR3 sequence (DNA): TGTGCCTGGAACAGTGGCGGCAAACGGGAGACCCAGTACTTC. Its translation: CAWNSGGKRETQYF.

The V call is TRBV30, the J call TRBJ2-7; 10 bases map to TRBD1. This CDR3 spans 13 amino acids. Germline V CDR1 and CDR2: GTSNPN, SVGIG (reference sequence). V shed 3 bases, J shed 6 bases, and the junction held 5 bases outside the gene matches. The CDR3, as DNA: TGTGCCTGGAGCGGGACAGGGGATGGCGAGCAGTACTTC. Its protein product is CAWSGTGDGEQYF.

J is TRBJ1-3 and V is TRBV6-5, with D possibly matching TRBD1 (5 bases). The CDR3 consists of 15 residues. Germline V gene data show CDR1 as MNHEY and CDR2 as SVGAGI. The germline V and J ends were trimmed by 6 bases and 0 bases, with 12 bases remaining between them. This chain's CDR3 is CASSRDRYSGNTIYF. Written as DNA, the CDR3 is TGTGCCAGCAGCCGGGACCGCTACTCTGGAAACACCATATATTTT.

This chain links TRBV5-1 with TRBJ2-3, with 8 bases aligning to TRBD2. V lost 4 bases and J lost 2; bases outside the gene matches: 15. This CDR3 has 18 amino acids. Germline lookup yields CDR1 SGHRS and CDR2 YFSETQ. CDR3 sequence: CASSQGRSGSGLTDTQYF. In DNA, the CDR3 is TGCGCCAGCAGCCAGGGACGGAGCGGGAGTGGCCTCACAGATACGCAGTATTTT.

The chain is built from TRBV18 and TRBJ2-2; 7 bases match TRBD2. The CDR3 length is 15 residues. Germline CDR1 KGHSH, CDR2 LQKENI. J was trimmed by 5 bases and V by 2 bases; bases with no gene match: 5. The CDR3 region is CASSPWAGVTGELFF. In nucleotides, the CDR3 is TGTGCCAGCTCACCATGGGCGGGAGTTACCGGGGAGCTGTTTTTT.

The J gene is TRBJ2-5, the V gene TRBV18; D may be TRBD2 (6 bases). CDR1 and CDR2 (germline): KGHSH, LQKENI. V was pared by 2 bases and J by 6 bases, with 16 bases between. The CDR3 extends over 15 amino acids. CDR3 sequence: CASSPRLDDWKTQYF. CDR3 DNA sequence: TGTGCCAGCTCACCAAGACTAGATGATTGGAAGACCCAGTACTTC.

J is TRBJ2-7 and V is TRBV28, with D possibly being TRBD2 (7 bases). This CDR3 spans 14 amino acids. Trimming shortened V by 5 bases and J by 4 bases, and 15 bases separated the two germline ends. The germline V gene encodes CDR1 MDHEN and CDR2 SYDVKM. CDR3 in DNA: TGTGCCAGCAGTCCCTGGGGGGGCCGGTACGAGCAGTACTTC. Translated: CASSPWGGRYEQYF.

CDR3 sequence: CASSQVGLNTEAFF. In DNA form, the CDR3 reads TGTGCCAGCAGCCAAGTCGGGTTGAACACTGAAGCTTTCTTT. J is TRBJ1-1 and V is TRBV14; D is uncertain. The CDR3 sequence is 14 residues long. CDR1 is SGHDN and CDR2 is FVKESK in the germline V gene. Between the trimmed V and J ends, which lost 1 base and 0 bases, there was a span of 6 bases. Complete variable domain (other parts from reference TRBV14 and TRBJ1-1): EAGVTQFPSHSVIEKGQTVTLRCDPISGHDNLYWYRRVMGKEIKFLLHFVKESKQDESGMPNNRFLAERTGGTYSTLKVQPAELEDSGVYFCASSQVGLNTEAFFGQGTRLTVV.

V is TRBV11-2 and J is TRBJ2-7; D gene ambiguous. This CDR3 contains 15 residues. Germline V gene lookup returns CDR1 SGHAT and CDR2 FQNNGV. V lost 4 bases and J lost 0, with 13 bases in between. Here the CDR3 reads CASSSRPKNSYEQYF. The CDR3 coding sequence is TGTGCCAGCAGCTCCCGACCTAAGAACTCCTACGAGCAGTACTTC.

This rearrangement joins TRBV2 to TRBJ2-7; 14 bases fit TRBD2. V shed 8 bases and J 4 bases; nucleotides not matched to a gene: 4. This CDR3 has 14 amino acids. Germline CDR1 reads SNHLY; CDR2 reads FYNNEI. The CDR3 reads CASHGTSGSYEQYF. The CDR3 DNA reads as TGTGCCAGCCATGGGACTAGCGGGAGTTACGAGCAGTACTTC.

The J gene is TRBJ2-7, the V gene TRBV5-1, with D perhaps TRBD1 or TRBD2 (5 bases each). The CDR3 has 14 residues. Trimming shortened V by 0 bases and J by 3 bases, and 10 bases separated the two germline ends. Germline V CDR1 and CDR2: SGHRS, YFSETQ. CDR3 bases: TGCGCCAGCAGCTTGGAAGGGACCATCTACGAGCAGTACTTC. This codes for CASSLEGTIYEQYF.

CDR3 sequence: CASSYPQGGTQYF. The CDR3 DNA follows: TGTGCCAGCAGTTACCCACAGGGGGGTACGCAGTATTTT. The chain links TRBV6-5 to TRBJ2-3; TRBD1 matches 8 bases. Germline loops: CDR1 MNHEY, CDR2 SVGAGI. V trimming: 2 bases; J trimming: 8 bases; junction bases outside the gene matches: 3. The CDR3 has 13 residues.

The chain uses TRBV6-5 and TRBJ1-2; D remains ambiguous. The V and J ends lost 6 bases and 0 bases respectively, with 8 bases between them. The germline V gene has CDR1 MNHEY and CDR2 SVGAGI. CDR3 length: 13 residues. DNA of the CDR3: TGTGCCAGCAGCCACGGCGCTAACTATGGCTACACCTTC. Translation gives CASSHGANYGYTF.

This chain uses TRBV5-6 with TRBJ1-2, with 9 nucleotides matching TRBD1. CDR1 is SGHDT, CDR2 YYEEEE, per germline. Trimming at V came to 1 base and at J to 0 bases, leaving 7 bases not matched to a gene. This CDR3 has 17 amino acids. CDR3 region: CASSLKDRGWPNYGYTF. The CDR3 region has the DNA TGTGCCAGCAGCTTGAAGGACAGGGGCTGGCCTAACTATGGCTACACCTTC. Based on the CDR3 plus reference TRBV5-6 and TRBJ1-2, the full variable domain is DAGVTQSPTHLIKTRGQQVTLRCSPKSGHDTVSWYQQALGQGPQFIFQYYEEEERQRGNFPDRFSGHQFPNYSSELNVNALLLGDSALYLCASSLKDRGWPNYGYTFGSGTRLTVV.

V usage is TRBV5-8 and J usage is TRBJ1-2; D not certain. Deletions cut 1 base from V and 0 bases from J, with 4 bases between. CDR3 size: 13 residues. The germline gives CDR1 SGHTS, CDR2 YDEGEE. The CDR3 loop is CASSLLANYGYTF. CDR3 nucleotide sequence: TGTGCCAGCAGCTTGTTGGCTAACTATGGCTACACCTTC.

This chain connects TRBV29-1 to TRBJ2-3; TRBD2 aligns across 15 bases. Germline values: CDR1 SQVTM, CDR2 ANQGSEA. The CDR3 has 17 amino acids. The V segment lost 4 bases and the J segment 4 bases; nucleotides outside the gene matches: 9. The CDR3 is CSVAGTSGRRGADTQYF. The CDR3, as DNA: TGCAGCGTTGCCGGGACTAGCGGGAGGAGAGGGGCAGATACGCAGTATTTT.

Concerning this clone itself: At the DNA level, this CDR3 is encoded by other sequences in the same sample as well. This chain connects TRBV6-1 to TRBJ2-5; 8 nucleotides line up with TRBD1. The germline V gene has CDR1 MNHNS and CDR2 SASEGT. This CDR3 has 14 amino acids. The V gene end was trimmed by 3 bases and the J gene end by 4 bases; junction bases not matched to a gene: 4. The CDR3 region is CASSEDRVLETQYF. Here the CDR3 DNA reads TGTGCCAGCAGTGAGGACAGGGTTTTAGAGACCCAGTACTTC.

The rearrangement links TRBV6-5 to TRBJ2-1; 12 bases are shared with TRBD2. The CDR3 is made up of 14 amino acids. Germline lookup yields CDR1 MNHEY and CDR2 SVGAGI. The V and J ends lost 9 bases and 8 bases, in that order; junction bases with no gene match: 8. Written as DNA, the CDR3 is TGTGCCAGTAAGACTAGCGGGAGTCGGCATGAGCAGTTCTTC. Translation gives CASKTSGSRHEQFF.

This chain joins TRBV11-2 and TRBJ2-5; D remains ambiguous. The CDR3 is 17 residues long. With 3 bases removed from V and 5 bases from J, the gap between germline ends came to 22 bases. The germline CDR1 and CDR2 sequences are SGHAT and FQNNGV. CDR3 sequence (DNA): TGTGCCAGCAGCTTGCCTATGGGCAGGCCCGAGGCGGAGACCCAGTACTTC. Its protein product is CASSLPMGRPEAETQYF.

The genes are TRBV6-1 and TRBJ1-5, with D perhaps TRBD1 (6 bases). CDR1 is MNHNS, CDR2 SASEGT, per germline. CDR3 length: 17 amino acids. V dropped 2 bases and J dropped 3 bases, with 17 bases sitting between them. DNA of the CDR3: TGTGCCAGCAGTGAAACGGACGGACAGCCTTTCAATCAGCCCCAGCATTTT. Translated, it gives CASSETDGQPFNQPQHF.

The gene calls are TRBV19 and TRBJ2-3, with TRBD1 matching 7 bases. Germline-derived CDR1 and CDR2 are LNHDA and SQIVND (reference sequence). V lost 2 bases, J lost 6 bases, and 14 bases stayed unmatched. The CDR3 is 17 amino acids. The CDR3 region has the DNA TGTGCCAGTAGTATAAGCAGGGGGACCCCAGAAGGCGATACGCAGTATTTT. This codes for CASSISRGTPEGDTQYF.

This sequence joins TRBV19 and TRBJ1-5, with 7 bases that match TRBD1. CDR1 and CDR2 from the germline V gene are LNHDA and SQIVND (reference sequence). V was clipped by 5 bases and J by 4 bases; unmatched bases: 20. The CDR3 is 19 amino acids. The DNA of the CDR3 is TGTGCCAGTAGTCATCCGGGACAGTCTTATGGAAAGGGTAATCAGCCCCAGCATTTT. Translation gives CASSHPGQSYGKGNQPQHF.

This rearrangement joins TRBV5-1 to TRBJ2-1; 10 bases map to TRBD2. With 0 bases clipped from V and 0 bases from J, the junction kept 6 bases outside the gene matches. CDR1 and CDR2 (germline): SGHRS, YFSETQ. The CDR3 covers 18 residues. CDR3 sequence reads: CASSLVASGSSSYNEQFF. The DNA of the CDR3 is TGCGCCAGCAGCTTGGTAGCTAGCGGGAGTAGCTCCTACAATGAGCAGTTCTTC.

The genes are TRBV18 and TRBJ2-7; 12 bases are shared with TRBD2. The CDR3 length is 16 residues. V shed 3 bases and J 5 bases; nucleotides not matched to a gene: 8. Germline loops: CDR1 KGHSH, CDR2 LQKENI. In DNA form, the CDR3 reads TGTGCCAGCTCACCGCCCCGACTAGCGGGAGCCAACGAGCAGTACTTC. Translation gives CASSPPRLAGANEQYF.